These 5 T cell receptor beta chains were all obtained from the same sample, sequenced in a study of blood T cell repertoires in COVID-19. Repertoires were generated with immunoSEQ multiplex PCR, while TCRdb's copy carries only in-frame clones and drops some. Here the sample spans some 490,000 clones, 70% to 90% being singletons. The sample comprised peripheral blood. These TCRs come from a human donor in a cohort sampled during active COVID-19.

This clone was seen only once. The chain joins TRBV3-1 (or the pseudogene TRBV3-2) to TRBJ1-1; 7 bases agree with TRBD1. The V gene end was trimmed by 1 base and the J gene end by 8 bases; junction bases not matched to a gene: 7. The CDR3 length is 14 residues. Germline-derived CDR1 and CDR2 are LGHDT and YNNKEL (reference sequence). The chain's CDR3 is CASSQVFRGAEAFF. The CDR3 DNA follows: TGTGCCAGCAGCCAAGTTTTCAGGGGGGCGGAAGCTTTCTTT.

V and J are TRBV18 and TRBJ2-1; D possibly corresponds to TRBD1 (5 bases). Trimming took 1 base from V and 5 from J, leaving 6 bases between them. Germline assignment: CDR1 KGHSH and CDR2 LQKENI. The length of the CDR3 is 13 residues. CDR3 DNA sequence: TGTGCCAGCTCACCACAGGGGAACAATGAGCAGTTCTTC. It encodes CASSPQGNNEQFF.

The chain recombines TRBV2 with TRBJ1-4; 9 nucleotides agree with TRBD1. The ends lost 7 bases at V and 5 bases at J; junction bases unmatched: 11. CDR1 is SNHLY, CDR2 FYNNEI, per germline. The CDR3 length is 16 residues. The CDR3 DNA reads TGTGCCAGCACTGAGGGGACAGGGCGCCCGAATGAAAAACTGTTTTTT. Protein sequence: CASTEGTGRPNEKLFF.

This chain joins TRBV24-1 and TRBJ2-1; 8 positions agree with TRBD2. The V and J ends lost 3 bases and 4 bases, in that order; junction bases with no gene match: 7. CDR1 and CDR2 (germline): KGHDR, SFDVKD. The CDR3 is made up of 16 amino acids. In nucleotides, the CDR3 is TGTGCCACCAGTGATCCTAGGACTAGCCCGTACAATGAGCAGTTCTTC. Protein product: CATSDPRTSPYNEQFF.

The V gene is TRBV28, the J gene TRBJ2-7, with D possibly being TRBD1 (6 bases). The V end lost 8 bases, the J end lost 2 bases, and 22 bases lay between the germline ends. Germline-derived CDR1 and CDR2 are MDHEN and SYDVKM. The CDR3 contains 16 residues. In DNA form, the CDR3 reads TGTGCCAGCCGTGTGATGATGACAGGCGGTGCCTACGAGCAGTACTTC. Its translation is CASRVMMTGGAYEQYF.